The TCR beta chain described here comes from a study of cytomegalovirus exposure and HLA in healthy donors (dated by TCRdb to the late 2010s). Some background on the complete study: The roughly 670 repertoires of the first cohort and the 120 or so validation repertoires were produced on the same platform, according to a later analysis. The study was designed to test whether signatures of past pathogen exposure could be identified by cataloging public T cell receptors. Along with the roughly 670-subject first cohort, a separate validation cohort of 120 different subjects was used. To predict cytomegalovirus infection status, the study combined high-throughput TCR immunosequencing, statistical association of individual TCRs with disease status, and machine learning. The study at large found these results: The authors suggested that the approach could potentially be extended to other disease states and immunological phenotypes. Across donors, most TCR sequences were observed very rarely, whereas some public TCRs were present in many individuals. The validation cohort had no HLA typing available for a later analysis, so co-occurrence within that cohort was assessed over all 130 or so repertoires. In a later analysis, TCRs clustered in the first cohort were found to also tend to co-occur in the 120 or so validation repertoires, with approximately 95% of cluster scores above 0. The classifier was reported to diagnose cytomegalovirus status with high specificity and sensitivity in both the original cohort and the validation cohort. In vitro tests confirmed that a few of the cytomegalovirus-associated TCR beta chains recognize cytomegalovirus antigens. A total of 164 TCR beta chains were listed by the study as associated with cytomegalovirus.

V is reduced by 5 bases and J by 3 bases, leaving a spacing of 20 bases between them. The CDR1 and CDR2 encoded by the germline V gene (reference sequence) are SEHNR and FQNEAQ. From the cysteine up to the phenylalanine, the CDR3 has a length of 16 residues. Of the read, only the CDR3 DNA is kept; its 48 bases are in frame from base 1. The donors were included in the validation cohort of 90 to 150 subjects, a group kept apart from the approximately 670-subject first cohort. Libraries came from the immunoSEQ multiplex PCR assay. In the source study's methods: A statistical classification framework was built for diagnosing cytomegalovirus status from the catalog of TCR beta chain sequences. Held by TCRdb, this immuneACCESS table contains in-frame sequences only and omits some clones. Under half of the omission traces to an unresolved V gene where checked; the cause of the rest is unknown. V and J calls and clone size follow that table, whereas D and trimming were derived from the DNA. This sample has about 110,000 clones in its table, and approximately 85% of those were observed once. The ten largest clones represent approximately 3% of the sample.

This clone was detected only a few times. Its antigen remains unidentified. Base-call qualities are not available, and no considerably larger clone is one nucleotide away. The clonotype originates from a woman between 18 and 29 years old in good health and CMV-seronegative. This receptor chain uses TRBV7-9 and TRBJ2-7, with a tentative D gene TRBD2 over 5 matching bases. Sequencing was performed on PBMCs. Read as DNA, the sequence is TGTGCCAGCAGCAACAATAATGGAACGGGATACTACGAGCAGTACTTC. Translated, this is CASSNNNGTGYYEQYF.